This T cell receptor (beta chain) comes out of a study of blood T cell repertoires in COVID-19. At the level of the study: Samples taken during acute and convalescent COVID-19 were collected in the United States, Italy and Spain. PBMCs, B-cell-depleted T cells, or T cells provided the cDNA or gDNA that made up the material.

The data were produced by immunoSEQ multiplex PCR, yet TCRdb's version contains in-frame clones alone and is incomplete. The sample includes about 190,000 clones, roughly 79% of them seen just once. Trimming took 2 bases from V and 2 from J, leaving 16 bases between them. This CDR3 comprises 16 residues. CDR1 and CDR2 from the germline V gene are MNHEY and SVGEGT. The sequence was collected from a woman aged 65 to 85 with acute or convalescent COVID-19. The chain carries TRBV6-2 or TRBV6-3 and TRBJ2-7, with a tentative D call TRBD2 (6 bases). The material sequenced was peripheral blood. CDR3 loop: CASSYDLGTLAYEQYF. CDR3 nucleotide sequence: TGTGCCAGCAGTTACGATCTCGGGACTCTGGCCTACGAGCAGTACTTC.